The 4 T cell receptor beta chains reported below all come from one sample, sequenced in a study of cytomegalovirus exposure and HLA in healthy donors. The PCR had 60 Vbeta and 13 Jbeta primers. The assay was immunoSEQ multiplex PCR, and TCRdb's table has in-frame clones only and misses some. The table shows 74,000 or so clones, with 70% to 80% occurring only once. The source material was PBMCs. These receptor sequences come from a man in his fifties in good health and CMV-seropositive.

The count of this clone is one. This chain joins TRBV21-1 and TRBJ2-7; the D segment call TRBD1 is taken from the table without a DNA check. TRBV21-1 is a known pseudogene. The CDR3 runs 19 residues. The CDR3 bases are TGTGCCAGCAGCAAAGACAGGGGTAGGGAAGACGGGGGTCGGCACGAGCAGTACTTC. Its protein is CASSKDRGREDGGRHEQYF.

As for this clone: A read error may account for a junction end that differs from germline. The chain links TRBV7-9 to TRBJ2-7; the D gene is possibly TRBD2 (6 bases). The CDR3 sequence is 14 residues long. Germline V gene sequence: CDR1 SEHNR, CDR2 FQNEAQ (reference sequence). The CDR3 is CSSSLDGSSYEQYF. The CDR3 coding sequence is TGTTCCAGCAGCTTGGACGGGAGCTCCTACGAGCAGTACTTC.

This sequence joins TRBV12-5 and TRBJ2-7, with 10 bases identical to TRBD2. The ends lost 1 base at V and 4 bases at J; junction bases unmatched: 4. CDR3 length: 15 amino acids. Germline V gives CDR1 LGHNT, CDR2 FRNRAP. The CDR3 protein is CASGLGLAGVYEQYF. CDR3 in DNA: TGTGCTAGTGGTTTGGGGCTAGCGGGAGTGTACGAGCAGTACTTC.

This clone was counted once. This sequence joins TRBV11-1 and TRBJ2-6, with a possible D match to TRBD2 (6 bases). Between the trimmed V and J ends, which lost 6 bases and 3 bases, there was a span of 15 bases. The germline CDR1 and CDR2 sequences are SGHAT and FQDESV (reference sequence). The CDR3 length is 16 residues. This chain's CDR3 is CASRGGGSVGANVLTF. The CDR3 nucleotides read TGTGCCAGCAGAGGAGGAGGGTCGGTTGGGGCCAACGTCCTGACTTTC.